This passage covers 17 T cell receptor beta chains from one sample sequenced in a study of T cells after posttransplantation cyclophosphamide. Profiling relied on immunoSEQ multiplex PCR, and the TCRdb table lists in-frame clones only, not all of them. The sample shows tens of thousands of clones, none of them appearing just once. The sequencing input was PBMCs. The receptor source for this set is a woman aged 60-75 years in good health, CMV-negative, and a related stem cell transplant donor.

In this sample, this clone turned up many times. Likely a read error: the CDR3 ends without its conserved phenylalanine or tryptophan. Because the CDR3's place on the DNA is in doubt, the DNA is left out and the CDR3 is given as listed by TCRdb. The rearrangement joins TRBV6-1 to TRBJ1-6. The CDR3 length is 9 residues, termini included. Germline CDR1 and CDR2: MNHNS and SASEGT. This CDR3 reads CARPGTGVV.

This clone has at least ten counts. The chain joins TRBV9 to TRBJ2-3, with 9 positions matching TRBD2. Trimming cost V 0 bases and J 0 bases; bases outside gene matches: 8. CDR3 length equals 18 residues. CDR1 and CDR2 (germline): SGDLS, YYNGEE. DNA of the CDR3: TGTGCCAGCAGCGTAGGGAGCGGGGGGACCACTAGCACAGATACGCAGTATTTT. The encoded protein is CASSVGSGGTTSTDTQYF.

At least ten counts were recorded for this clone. CDR3 nucleotide sequence: TGTGCCAGCAGCCGCGGGGACCCATCCTACGAGCAGTACTTC. Translated, it gives CASSRGDPSYEQYF. The chain links TRBV6-5 to TRBJ2-7, with D tentatively TRBD2 (6 bases). Trimming took off 6 bases at V and 1 base at J, with 13 bases between the two ends. The CDR3 is 14 amino acids. CDR1 and CDR2 from the germline V gene are MNHEY and SVGAGI.

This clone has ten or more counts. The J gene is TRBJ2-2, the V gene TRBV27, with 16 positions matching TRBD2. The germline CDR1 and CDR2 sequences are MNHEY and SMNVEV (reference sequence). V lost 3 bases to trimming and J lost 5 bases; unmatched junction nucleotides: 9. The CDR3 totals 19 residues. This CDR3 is CASSLAGLAGGPRTGELFF. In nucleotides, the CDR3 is TGTGCCAGCAGTTTGGCGGGACTAGCGGGAGGGCCTCGAACCGGGGAGCTGTTTTTT.

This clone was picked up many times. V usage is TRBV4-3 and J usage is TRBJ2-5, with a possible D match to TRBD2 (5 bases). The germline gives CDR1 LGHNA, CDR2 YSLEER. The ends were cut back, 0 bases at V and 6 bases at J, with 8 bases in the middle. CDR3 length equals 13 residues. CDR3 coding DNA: TGCGCCAGCAGCCAAGAACGGGGAAAGACCCAGTACTTC. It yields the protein CASSQERGKTQYF.

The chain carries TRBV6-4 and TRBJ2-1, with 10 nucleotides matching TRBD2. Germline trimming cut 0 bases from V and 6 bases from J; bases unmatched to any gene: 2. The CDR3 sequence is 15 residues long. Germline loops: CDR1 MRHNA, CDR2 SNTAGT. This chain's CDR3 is CASSDSSGGANEQFF. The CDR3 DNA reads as TGTGCCAGCAGTGACTCGAGCGGGGGGGCCAATGAGCAGTTCTTC.

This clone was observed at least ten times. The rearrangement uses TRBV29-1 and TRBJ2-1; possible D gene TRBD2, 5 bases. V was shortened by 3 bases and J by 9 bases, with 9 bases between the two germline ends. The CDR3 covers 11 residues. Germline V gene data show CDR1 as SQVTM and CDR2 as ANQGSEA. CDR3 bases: TGCAGCGTTGACTTCGGGATTGAGCAGTTCTTC. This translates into CSVDFGIEQFF.

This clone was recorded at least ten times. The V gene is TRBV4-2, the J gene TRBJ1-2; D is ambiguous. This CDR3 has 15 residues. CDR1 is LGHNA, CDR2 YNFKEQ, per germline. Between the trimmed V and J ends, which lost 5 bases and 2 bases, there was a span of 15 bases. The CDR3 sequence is CASSSSVSVNYGYTF. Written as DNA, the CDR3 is TGTGCCAGCAGCTCTTCAGTATCAGTAAACTATGGCTACACCTTC.

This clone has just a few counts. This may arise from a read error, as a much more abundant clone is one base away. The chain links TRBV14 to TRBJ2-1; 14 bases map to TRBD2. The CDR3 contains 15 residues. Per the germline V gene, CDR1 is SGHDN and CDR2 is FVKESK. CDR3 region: CASQRLAGGLNEQLF. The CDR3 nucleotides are TGTGCCAGCCAACGACTAGCGGGAGGGCTCAATGAGCAGCTCTTC.

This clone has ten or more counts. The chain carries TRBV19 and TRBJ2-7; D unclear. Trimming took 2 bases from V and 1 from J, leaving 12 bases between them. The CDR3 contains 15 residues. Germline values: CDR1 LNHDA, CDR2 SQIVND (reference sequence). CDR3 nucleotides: TGTGCCAGTAGTATAAAAAGAACGCTATCCTACGAGCAGTACTTC. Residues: CASSIKRTLSYEQYF.

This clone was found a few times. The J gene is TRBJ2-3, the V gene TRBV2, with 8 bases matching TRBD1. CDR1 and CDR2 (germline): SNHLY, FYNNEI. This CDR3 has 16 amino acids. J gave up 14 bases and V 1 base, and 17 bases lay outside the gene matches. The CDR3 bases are TGTGCCAGCAGTGAAGTAAGCGGACAGGGAACGACTGTACGGTATTTT. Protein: CASSEVSGQGTTVRYF.

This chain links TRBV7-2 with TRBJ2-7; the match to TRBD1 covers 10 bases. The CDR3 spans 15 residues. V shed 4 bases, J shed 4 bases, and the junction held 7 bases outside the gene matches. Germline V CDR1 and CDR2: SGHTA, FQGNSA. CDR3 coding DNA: TGTGCCAGCAGCTCCGGGACAGGGGAAGGTTACGAGCAGTACGTC. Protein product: CASSSGTGEGYEQYV.

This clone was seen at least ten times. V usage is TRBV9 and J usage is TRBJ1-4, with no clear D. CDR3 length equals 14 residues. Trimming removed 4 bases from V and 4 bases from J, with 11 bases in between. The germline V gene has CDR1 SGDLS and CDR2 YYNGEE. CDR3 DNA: TGTGCCAGCAGCTACGGGGAGGGTAATGAAAAACTGTTTTTT. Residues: CASSYGEGNEKLFF.

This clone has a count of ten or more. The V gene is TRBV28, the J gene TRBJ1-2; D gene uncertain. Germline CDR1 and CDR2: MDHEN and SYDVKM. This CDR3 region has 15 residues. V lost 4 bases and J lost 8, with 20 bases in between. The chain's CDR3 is CASSSGRVRRGGYTF. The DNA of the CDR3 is TGTGCCAGCAGTTCCGGACGGGTGAGACGGGGAGGCTACACCTTC.

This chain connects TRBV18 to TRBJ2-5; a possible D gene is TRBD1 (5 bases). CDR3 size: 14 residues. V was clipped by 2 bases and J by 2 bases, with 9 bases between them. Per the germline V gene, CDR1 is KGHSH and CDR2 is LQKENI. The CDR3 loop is CASSPGTGQETQYF. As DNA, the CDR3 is TGTGCCAGCTCACCAGGAACAGGACAAGAGACCCAGTACTTC.

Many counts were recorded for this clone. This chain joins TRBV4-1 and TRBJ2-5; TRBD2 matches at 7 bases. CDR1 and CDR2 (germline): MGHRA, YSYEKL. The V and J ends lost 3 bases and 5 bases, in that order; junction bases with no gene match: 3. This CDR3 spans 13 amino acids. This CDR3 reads CASSQWRGETQYF. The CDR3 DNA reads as TGCGCCAGCAGCCAGTGGCGGGGGGAGACCCAGTACTTC.

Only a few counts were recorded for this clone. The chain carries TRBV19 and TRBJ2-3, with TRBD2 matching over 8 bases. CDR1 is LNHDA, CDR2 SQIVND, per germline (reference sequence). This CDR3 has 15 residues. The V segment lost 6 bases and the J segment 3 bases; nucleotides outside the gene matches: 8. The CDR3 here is CASSRTSGGTDTQYF. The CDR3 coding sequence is TGTGCCAGTAGCCGAACTTCGGGGGGGACAGATACGCAGTATTTT.